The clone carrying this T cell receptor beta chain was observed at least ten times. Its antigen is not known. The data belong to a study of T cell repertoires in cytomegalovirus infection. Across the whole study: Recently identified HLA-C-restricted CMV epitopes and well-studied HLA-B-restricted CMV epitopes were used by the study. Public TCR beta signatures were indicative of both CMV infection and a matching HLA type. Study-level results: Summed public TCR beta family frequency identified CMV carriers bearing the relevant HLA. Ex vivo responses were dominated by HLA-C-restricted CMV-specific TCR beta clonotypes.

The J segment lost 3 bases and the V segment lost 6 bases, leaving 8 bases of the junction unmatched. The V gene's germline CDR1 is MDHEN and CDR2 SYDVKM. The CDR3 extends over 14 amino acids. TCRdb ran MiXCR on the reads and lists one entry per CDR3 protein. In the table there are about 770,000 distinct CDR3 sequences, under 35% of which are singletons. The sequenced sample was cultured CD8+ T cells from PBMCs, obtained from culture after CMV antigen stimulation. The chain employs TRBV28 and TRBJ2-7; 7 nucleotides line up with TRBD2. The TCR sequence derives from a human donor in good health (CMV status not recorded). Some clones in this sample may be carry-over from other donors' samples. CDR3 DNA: TGTGCCAGCAGCTCGGCGGGGGATCTCTACGAGCAGTACGTC. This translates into CASSSAGDLYEQYV.